Listed below are T cell receptor beta chains from one sample, sequenced in a study of T cells in Graves' hyperthyroidism and ophthalmopathy. Each CDR3 protein is one row after TCRdb ran MiXCR on the multiplex PCR reads. Of approximately 210,000 distinct CDR3 sequences listed, roughly 18% are singletons. Sequencing was carried out using blood. Receptors were obtained from a man between 45 and 60 years old with Graves' hyperthyroidism. CDR3s include the opening cysteine and the closing phenylalanine or tryptophan.

v_call cdr3_aa
TRBV5-1 CATLGAERNTEAFF
TRBV5-1 CASSFTGIANGNTIYF
TRBV30 CAWSPSGRGFTEAFF
TRBV20-1 CSARVLTSGSRETQYF
TRBV7-9 CASSFEGAADTQYF
TRBV20-1 CSARDRETDNEQFF
TRBV4-3 CASSPSSGTGNTGELFF
TRBV7-9 CASQGIQETQYF
TRBV6-2/TRBV6-3 CASNDRRNTEAFF
TRBV27 CASRAGTSRFNEQFF
TRBV5-1 CASSPSSGFNEQYF
TRBV20-1 CSARSYRRGGEQYF
TRBV30 CAWSEGRGGNQPQHF
TRBV6-1 CASSRTFLQGAKYF
TRBV19 CASAEAGGIAEQFF
TRBV19 CASSIDSRGEQYF
TRBV20-1 CSAVTPNYGYTF
TRBV3-1 CASSSRPYEQYF
TRBV20-1 CSAPLLDYNEQFF
TRBV3-1 CASSHQGMGNTEAFF
TRBV27 CASSWVYNSPLHF
TRBV12-3/TRBV12-4 CASSVGNTEAFF
TRBV5-1 CASNPLRESYYNEQFF
TRBV5-1 CASSSLGASTDTQYF
TRBV28 CASSPGSSYNEQYF
TRBV11-3 CASSLTGEGFETQYF
TRBV28 CASSLSAAGRSYEQYF
TRBV7-2 CASSPHRQSSYNEQFF
TRBV14 CASSQDIGQDPYEQYF
TRBV18 CASSTGHEQYF
TRBV5-1 CASSLTLAGETQYF
TRBV12-5 CASGFAGDQPQHF
TRBV2 CASSEVGVGDTIYF
TRBV3-1 CASSQQGTGNTIYF
TRBV10-2 CASQGNGAYNEQFF
TRBV6-2/TRBV6-3 CASSYSPGVNYGYTF
TRBV11-2 CASSSHSGGGETQYF
TRBV7-2 CASSPHSSGRAGEQFF
TRBV20-1 CSARTEVFSYGYTF